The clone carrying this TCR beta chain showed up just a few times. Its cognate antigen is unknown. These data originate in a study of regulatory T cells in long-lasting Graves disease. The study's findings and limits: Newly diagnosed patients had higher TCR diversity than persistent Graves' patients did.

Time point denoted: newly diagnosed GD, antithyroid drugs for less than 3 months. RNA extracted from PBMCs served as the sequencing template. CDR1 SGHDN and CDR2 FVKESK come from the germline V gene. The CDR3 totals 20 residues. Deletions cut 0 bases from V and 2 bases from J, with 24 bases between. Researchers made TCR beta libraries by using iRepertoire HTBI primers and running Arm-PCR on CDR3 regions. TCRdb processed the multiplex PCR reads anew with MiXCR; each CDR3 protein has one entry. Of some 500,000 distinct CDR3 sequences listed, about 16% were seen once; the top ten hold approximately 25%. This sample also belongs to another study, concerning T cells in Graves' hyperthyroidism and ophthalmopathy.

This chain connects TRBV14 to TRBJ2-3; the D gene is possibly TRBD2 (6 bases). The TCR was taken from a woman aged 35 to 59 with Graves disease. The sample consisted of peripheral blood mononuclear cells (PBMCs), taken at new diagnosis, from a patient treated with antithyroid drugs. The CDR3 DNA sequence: TGTGCCAGCAGCCAAGATCTTGTCCGTCTAGCGTCCCCCCACACAGATACGCAGTATTTT. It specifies CASSQDLVRLASPHTDTQYF.